The source of this TCR beta chain is a study of blood T cell repertoires in COVID-19. About the research overall: Samples came from the United States, Italy and Spain, spanning acute and convalescent COVID-19. Sources were T cells, B-cell-depleted T cells, or PBMCs; the material itself was cDNA or gDNA.

The CDR3 loop spans 14 amino acids. In germline, CDR1 is SGHVS, CDR2 FNYEAQ. Trimming removed 1 base from V and 7 bases from J; junction bases left unmatched: 4. How the authors handled the data: Reference gene primer amplification gave nucleated cell count estimates. Only in-frame clones appear in the TCRdb table, and some are missing; sequencing was by immunoSEQ multiplex PCR. V, J and clone size derive from that table, while D and trimming were established from the DNA sequence. The table has just over 250,000 clones, approximately 90% seen once. The sequence came from a man aged 60 to 75 who had recovered from COVID-19. Source material: peripheral blood. The J gene is TRBJ1-2, the V gene TRBV7-6, with 9 bases fitting TRBD1. The CDR3 spells CASSLGTGEFGYTF. The CDR3 nucleotides are TGTGCCAGCAGCTTAGGGACAGGGGAATTTGGCTACACCTTC.